Given below is one T cell receptor (beta chain) in context. Its matching antigen is unknown. This record comes from a study of cytomegalovirus exposure and HLA in healthy donors. The overall study: In terms of ancestry, the Caucasian-associated cluster contained around 79% of the approximately 400 genotyped donors. Whole-study results and caveats: Accounts indicate the classifier identified cytomegalovirus status with strong specificity and sensitivity. In a later analysis, CMV-associated beta chains were mostly HLA-associated, it appeared.

Germline V lookup: CDR1 KGHSH, CDR2 LQKENI. The V gene lost 6 bases and the J gene lost 7 bases, with 12 bases spanning the gap. The CDR3 has 12 amino acids. The primer mix had 60 Vbeta and 13 Jbeta primers. Measured with immunoSEQ multiplex PCR; TCRdb has only the in-frame clones, and not every one. The table records about 130,000 clones, roughly 70% of them present only once. The TCR sequence derives from a human donor in good health. Sequencing used PBMCs. The rearrangement joins TRBV18 to TRBJ1-1; D might be TRBD1 (5 bases). CDR3 region: CASSVDRSEAFF. Written as DNA, the CDR3 is TGTGCCAGCTCGGTCGACAGAAGTGAAGCTTTCTTT.